These 20 T cell receptor beta chains were all obtained from the same sample, sequenced in a study of PD-1 blockade in classical Hodgkin lymphoma (dated by TCRdb to the early 2020s). Library method: the immunoSEQ multiplex PCR assay. Held by TCRdb, this immuneACCESS table contains in-frame sequences only and omits some clones. Under half of the omission traces to an unresolved V gene where checked; the cause of the rest is unknown. For this sample the table gives some 13,000 clones, of which 75% to 90% were detected only once. The top ten constitute around 25% of the sample. Reading the label with the study, this specimen's time point is: cycle 1 day 1 (C1D1), immediately before nivolumab initiation. Every trial patient had relapsed after autologous stem cell transplantation, and cohorts A, B and C differed in prior brentuximab vedotin exposure. Sequenced material: peripheral blood mononuclear cells (PBMCs), taken at baseline. The source of these receptors is a human donor with classical Hodgkin lymphoma.

This clone was detected once. The V and J genes are TRBV4-2 and TRBJ2-7; 12 bases map to TRBD2. V was pared by 5 bases and J by 3 bases, with 5 bases of the junction left unmatched. CDR3 length equals 15 residues. Germline lookup yields CDR1 LGHNA and CDR2 YNFKEQ. CDR3 bases: TGTGCCAGCAGCGGGGCGACTAGCGGGAGCTACGAGCAGTACTTC. Translating it yields CASSGATSGSYEQYF.

As DNA, the CDR3 is TGTGCCAGCAGCGTAGGACCCCGGGACAGAGAAACCGGGGAGCTGTTTTTT. It yields the protein CASSVGPRDRETGELFF. The chain joins TRBV9 to TRBJ2-2; 7 nucleotides agree with TRBD1. This CDR3 comprises 17 residues. CDR1 is SGDLS and CDR2 is YYNGEE in the germline V gene. Trimming removed 0 bases from V and 5 bases from J; junction bases left unmatched: 10.

The chain couples TRBV27 to TRBJ2-3; D ambiguous. This CDR3 region has 14 residues. The V end lost 4 bases, the J end lost 0 bases, and 8 bases lay between the germline ends. Germline CDR1 is MNHEY and CDR2 is SMNVEV (reference sequence). CDR3 bases: TGTGCCAGCAGTTGGCAGGATAGCACAGATACGCAGTATTTT. Amino acids: CASSWQDSTDTQYF.

This clone was seen once. The chain couples TRBV28 to TRBJ2-3; TRBD1 matches at 10 bases. J lost 4 bases, V lost 2 bases, and 6 bases had no gene match. This CDR3 has 16 residues. Per germline, CDR1 MDHEN and CDR2 SYDVKM. CDR3 sequence reads: CASSLRQGAWADTQYF. The DNA of the CDR3 is TGTGCCAGCAGTTTACGACAGGGGGCTTGGGCAGATACGCAGTATTTT. The full variable domain, with the rest looked up from reference TRBV28 and TRBJ2-3, is DVKVTQSSRYLVKRTGEKVFLECVQDMDHENMFWYRQDPGLGLRLIYFSYDVKMKEKGDIPEGYSVSREKKERFSLILESASTNQTSMYLCASSLRQGAWADTQYFGPGTRLTVL.

This sequence joins TRBV18 and TRBJ1-1; D is perhaps TRBD1 (6 bases). Germline V CDR1 and CDR2: KGHSH, LQKENI. The CDR3 length is 13 residues. The V and J ends lost 5 bases and 1 base respectively, with 8 bases between them. CDR3 residues: CASSRGANTEAFF. The CDR3, as DNA: TGTGCCAGCTCAAGGGGGGCGAACACTGAAGCTTTCTTT.

Only one count was recorded for this clone. The CDR3 reads CASSQDPGTAYNEQFF. CDR3 sequence (DNA): TGCGCCAGCAGCCAAGACCCCGGGACAGCTTACAATGAGCAGTTCTTC. The J gene is TRBJ2-1, the V gene TRBV4-1, with 7 bases identical to TRBD1. V lost 0 bases and J lost 4; bases outside the gene matches: 6. In germline, CDR1 is MGHRA, CDR2 YSYEKL. This CDR3 is 16 amino acids long.

The J gene is TRBJ1-1, the V gene TRBV9; the D gene is possibly TRBD1 (6 bases). Germline V CDR1 and CDR2: SGDLS, YYNGEE. This CDR3 contains 13 residues. V lost 3 bases and J lost 5, with 11 bases in between. The CDR3 here is CASSALTGTEAFF. The CDR3 coding sequence is TGTGCCAGCAGCGCCTTAACAGGGACTGAAGCTTTCTTT. Full variable domain (missing parts from reference TRBV9 and TRBJ1-1): DSGVTQTPKHLITATGQRVTLRCSPRSGDLSVYWYQQSLDQGLQFLIQYYNGEERAKGNILERFSAQQFPDLHSELNLSSLELGDSALYFCASSALTGTEAFFGQGTRLTVV.

This rearrangement joins TRBV19 to TRBJ1-5; 7 nucleotides agree with TRBD1. CDR3 size: 17 residues. V lost 0 bases, J lost 3 bases, and 8 bases stayed unmatched. CDR1 and CDR2 (germline): LNHDA, SQIVND (reference sequence). CDR3 in amino acids: CASSIDQGGFNNQPQHF. The CDR3 nucleotides read TGTGCCAGTAGTATAGATCAGGGGGGGTTCAACAATCAGCCCCAGCATTTT.

The chain joins TRBV5-8 to TRBJ2-5; no firm D call. Gene TRBJ2-7 matches the end of the DNA better, so the J call may be wrong. This CDR3 region has 14 residues. Germline lookup yields CDR1 SGHTS and CDR2 YDEGEE. CDR3 region: CASSFHGSSYEQYF. CDR3 bases: TGTGCCAGCAGCTTCCATGGCAGCTCCTACGAGCAGTACTTC.

V is TRBV6-1 and J is TRBJ2-3; no clear D gene. There are 13 residues in the CDR3. The V end was cut by 2 bases, the J end by 3 bases, with 6 bases between. Germline CDR1 and CDR2: MNHNS and SASEGT. The chain's CDR3 is CASSEIRTDTQYF. In DNA, the CDR3 is TGTGCCAGCAGTGAAATCCGTACAGATACGCAGTATTTT.

In its sample, this clone was seen once. The rearrangement uses TRBV4-1 and TRBJ2-2; 13 bases line up with TRBD2. The V and J ends lost 1 base and 3 bases, in that order; junction bases with no gene match: 2. In germline, CDR1 is MGHRA, CDR2 YSYEKL. The CDR3 has 17 residues. Here the CDR3 DNA reads TGCGCCAGCAGCCAAGTACTAGCGGGAGGGGACACCGGGGAGCTGTTTTTT. Translation: CASSQVLAGGDTGELFF.

This chain uses TRBV15 with TRBJ1-1; no definite D call. This CDR3 contains 15 residues. Germline CDR1 LNHNV, CDR2 YYDKDF (reference sequence). Trimming took 0 bases from V and 4 from J, leaving 12 bases between them. The CDR3 region is CATSRDKGWITEAFF. The CDR3 coding sequence is TGTGCCACCAGCAGAGATAAGGGTTGGATCACTGAAGCTTTCTTT.

This clone was seen a few times. V gene TRBV6-1 combines with J gene TRBJ1-2, with TRBD1 identical over 8 bases. The CDR3 is 14 residues long. V was clipped by 6 bases and J by 8 bases; unmatched bases: 11. Germline V lookup: CDR1 MNHNS, CDR2 SASEGT. CDR3 sequence reads: CASRSEADRVGYTF. DNA of the CDR3: TGTGCCAGCAGAAGTGAAGCGGACAGGGTCGGCTACACCTTC.

CDR3 nucleotide sequence: TGTGCCTGGAGGGGATTATTAGGCACAGATACGCAGTATTTT. Encoded protein: CAWRGLLGTDTQYF. V gene TRBV30 combines with J gene TRBJ2-3; D unresolved. The CDR3 totals 14 residues. V gave up 3 bases and J gave up 1 base, with 11 bases separating them. Germline values: CDR1 GTSNPN, CDR2 SVGIG (reference sequence).

The chain has TRBV28 and TRBJ1-3; D call uncertain. Germline CDR1 MDHEN, CDR2 SYDVKM. CDR3 size: 15 residues. The V end was cut by 3 bases, the J end by 0 bases, with 9 bases between. The CDR3 here is CASSFPHLSGNTIYF. CDR3 bases: TGTGCCAGCAGTTTCCCCCACCTCTCTGGAAACACCATATATTTT. Supplemented by reference TRBV28 and TRBJ1-3, the full variable domain reads DVKVTQSSRYLVKRTGEKVFLECVQDMDHENMFWYRQDPGLGLRLIYFSYDVKMKEKGDIPEGYSVSREKKERFSLILESASTNQTSMYLCASSFPHLSGNTIYFGEGSWLTVV.

A single count supports this clone. This chain joins TRBV27 and TRBJ2-3; 8 nucleotides agree with TRBD1. The CDR3 loop spans 14 amino acids. Trimming took 6 bases from V and 5 from J; bases not matched to a gene: 7. Germline CDR1 reads MNHEY; CDR2 reads SMNVEV (reference sequence). The CDR3 sequence: CASRDRVVGDTQYF. The CDR3 DNA is TGTGCCAGCAGGGACAGGGTAGTGGGAGATACGCAGTATTTT.

This chain uses TRBV13 with TRBJ2-1, with a possible D match to TRBD2 (5 bases). The CDR3 length is 13 residues. Germline V gene sequence: CDR1 PRHDT, CDR2 FYEKMQ (reference sequence). V dropped 3 bases and J dropped 4 bases, with 7 bases sitting between them. The CDR3 bases are TGTGCCAGCAGCTTGGAGCGGTACAATGAGCAGTTCTTC. Translation gives CASSLERYNEQFF.

This clone appeared a single time. V gene TRBV25-1 combines with J gene TRBJ2-3, with D uncertain. This CDR3 comprises 16 residues. CDR1 and CDR2 (germline): MGHDK, SYGVNS. V lost 3 bases to trimming and J lost 0 bases, with 13 bases between them. The chain's CDR3 is CASSDYSHLSTDTQYF. CDR3 DNA: TGTGCCAGCAGTGACTACAGCCACCTCAGCACAGATACGCAGTATTTT.

This chain joins TRBV6-5 and TRBJ1-1; the D is unclear. The CDR3 is 11 amino acids. Germline V gene sequence: CDR1 MNHEY, CDR2 SVGAGI. V was trimmed by 4 bases and J by 12 bases, leaving 12 bases between them. The DNA of the CDR3 is TGTGCCAGCAGTTTAGCAGGCGAGACTTTCTTT. Its protein product is CASSLAGETFF.

The rearrangement links TRBV5-6 to TRBJ1-6; TRBD1 is a possible D gene (5 bases). Germline loops: CDR1 SGHDT, CDR2 YYEEEE. The CDR3 contains 13 residues. V gave up 4 bases and J gave up 12 bases, with 14 bases separating them. For the CDR3, the DNA is TGTGCCAGCAGCACGCGGATCAGGGAACCCCTCCACTTT. Translation: CASSTRIREPLHF.